The next 13 T cell receptor beta chains were all read from a single sample in a study of T cell repertoires in cytomegalovirus infection. TCRdb redid the calling of the reads with MiXCR, one entry per CDR3 protein. The sample has some 700,000 distinct CDR3 sequences, roughly 35% seen once; the top ten hold roughly 2.9%. The sample taken for sequencing was PBMCs. These receptors were taken from a human donor in good health (CMV status not recorded). Some clones in this sample may be carry-over from other donors' samples.

This rearrangement joins TRBV5-1 to TRBJ2-5; unclear D gene. The ends were cut back, 1 base at V and 2 bases at J, with 12 bases in the middle. This CDR3 has 15 residues. Germline values: CDR1 SGHRS, CDR2 YFSETQ. CDR3 DNA sequence: TGCGCCAGCAGCTTGCGAGGTATGGGGCAAGAGACCCAGTACTTC. It is translated as CASSLRGMGQETQYF.

This clonotype was observed a few times. The chain employs TRBV4-1 and TRBJ1-1, with D hard to call. The CDR3 is 15 residues long. The V gene's germline CDR1 is MGHRA and CDR2 YSYEKL. Between the trimmed V and J ends, which lost 1 base and 1 base, there was a span of 10 bases. The CDR3 loop reads CASSQARGRNTEAFF. CDR3 bases: TGCGCCAGCAGCCAAGCTCGGGGTCGGAACACTGAAGCTTTCTTT.

The chain is built from TRBV11-2 and TRBJ2-3; 8 nucleotides match TRBD1. The germline V gene has CDR1 SGHAT and CDR2 FQNNGV. Trimming took 5 bases from V and 4 from J; bases not matched to a gene: 8. The CDR3 covers 15 residues. The CDR3 here is CASSIGQGAADTQYF. DNA of the CDR3: TGTGCCAGCAGCATCGGACAGGGAGCCGCAGATACGCAGTATTTT.

This clonotype was counted at least ten times. This chain links TRBV6-6 with TRBJ2-7; D is undetermined. Germline CDR1 MNHNY, CDR2 SVGAGI (reference sequence). V shed 2 bases and J shed 3 bases, with 5 bases lying between them. CDR3 size: 12 residues. CDR3 nucleotide sequence: TGTGCCAGCAGTTACGGCCGCTACGAGCAGTACTTC. This sequence encodes CASSYGRYEQYF.

This clonotype occurred a few times. The chain uses TRBV28 and TRBJ1-6; 7 bases fit TRBD1. V lost 10 bases to trimming and J lost 3 bases; unmatched junction nucleotides: 9. The CDR3 is 15 residues long. The germline gives CDR1 MDHEN, CDR2 SYDVKM. This CDR3 reads CAIGTAYFYNSPLHF. CDR3 nucleotide sequence: TGTGCCATAGGGACAGCTTACTTCTATAATTCACCCCTCCACTTT.

In its sample, this clonotype was seen a few times. The chain combines TRBV19 with TRBJ2-3; D unresolved. V was trimmed by 5 bases and J by 6 bases, leaving 6 bases between them. The CDR3 spans 11 residues. Germline V gene data show CDR1 as LNHDA and CDR2 as SQIVND (reference sequence). The CDR3 DNA reads TGTGCCAGTAGTGTTCGGGATACGCAGTATTTT. Encoded protein: CASSVRDTQYF.

This chain uses TRBV4-1 with TRBJ1-2; D possibly corresponds to TRBD1 (6 bases). The CDR3 runs 15 residues. Trimming took off 6 bases at V and 7 bases at J, with 21 bases between the two ends. Germline-derived CDR1 and CDR2 are MGHRA and YSYEKL. The CDR3 reads CASRLPGEKIGGYTF. The CDR3 region has the DNA TGCGCCAGCAGACTTCCAGGGGAAAAGATTGGTGGCTACACCTTC.

V is TRBV15 and J is TRBJ1-5; tentative D call: TRBD1 (5 bases). The CDR3 loop spans 13 amino acids. V was clipped by 3 bases and J by 5 bases, with 8 bases between them. The germline V gene has CDR1 LNHNV and CDR2 YYDKDF (reference sequence). The CDR3 nucleotides are TGTGCCACCAGCAGTGGGGGAGATCAGCCCCAGCATTTT. Protein sequence: CATSSGGDQPQHF.

The gene calls are TRBV20-1 and TRBJ2-3, with 14 bases fitting TRBD2. From germline, CDR1 is DFQATT and CDR2 SNEGSKA (reference sequence). The V and J ends lost 2 bases and 2 bases, in that order; junction bases with no gene match: 9. The CDR3 has 18 residues. The CDR3 spells CSARSYQTSGRVTDTQYF. CDR3 bases: TGCAGTGCTAGATCCTACCAGACTAGCGGGAGGGTCACAGATACGCAGTATTTT.

This rearrangement joins TRBV2 to TRBJ1-6, with D hard to call. The V end was cut by 1 base, the J end by 13 bases, with 17 bases between. Germline V lookup: CDR1 SNHLY, CDR2 FYNNEI. The CDR3 totals 15 residues. The DNA for the CDR3 is TGTGCCAGCAGTGAAGTCCTCCTTCGTGGCGCTCCCCTCCACTTT. Translated, it gives CASSEVLLRGAPLHF.

The chain has TRBV7-2 and TRBJ1-5; D not resolved. CDR3 size: 14 residues. Germline V gene sequence: CDR1 SGHTA, CDR2 FQGNSA. The V end was cut by 3 bases, the J end by 3 bases, with 9 bases between. In nucleotides, the CDR3 is TGTGCCAGCAGCTTCGCGGTCAACAATCAGCCCCAGCATTTT. This encodes CASSFAVNNQPQHF.

This clonotype showed up many times. The chain couples TRBV28 to TRBJ1-2, with TRBD1 identical over 9 bases. Germline loops: CDR1 MDHEN, CDR2 SYDVKM. With 6 bases clipped from V and 6 bases from J, the junction kept 14 bases outside the gene matches. The CDR3 runs to 16 residues. The CDR3 is CASRWTQGAKEDGYTF. CDR3 nucleotides: TGTGCCAGCAGGTGGACACAGGGGGCGAAGGAGGATGGCTACACCTTC.

This clonotype was seen ten or more times. The chain uses TRBV7-8 and TRBJ2-7, with D possibly being TRBD1 or TRBD2 (5 bases each). CDR1 is SGHVS and CDR2 is FQNEAQ in the germline V gene. Trimming cost V 1 base and J 4 bases, with 11 bases left between them. This CDR3 has 14 residues. CDR3 nucleotide sequence: TGTGCCAGCAGCTTAGACGGGGCGGAATACGAGCAGTACTTC. Protein product: CASSLDGAEYEQYF.